The 26 T cell receptor beta chains presented below share a single source sample, sequenced in a study of metastatic and nonmetastatic thyroid tumors. There were no patients who had received any treatment before thyroid surgery. MiXCR was used by TCRdb to re-call the PCR reads. The profile shows about 85,000 clones, 7.5% to 9% of them singletons. The sample was blood. These receptors were collected from a female donor with papillary thyroid cancer or a benign thyroid nodule (not recorded which). Some clones in this sample may be carry-over from other donors' samples.

Concerning this clone: A clone one base away is much larger, so this may be a read error. The chain carries TRBV15 and TRBJ2-1; TRBD2 matches at 11 bases. The CDR3 has 14 amino acids. Germline CDR1 and CDR2: LNHNV and YYDKDF (reference sequence). J lost 4 bases, V lost 6 bases, and 2 bases had no gene match. The CDR3 sequence is CATRGTSGYNEQFF. The DNA for the CDR3 is TGTGCCACCAGAGGGACTAGCGGTTACAATGAGCAGTTCTTC.

The table lists this clone with many counts. The chain links TRBV2 to TRBJ2-7; TRBD1 might be the D (6 bases). This CDR3 spans 11 amino acids. V was clipped by 10 bases and J by 5 bases, with 12 bases between them. The germline V gene encodes CDR1 SNHLY and CDR2 FYNNEI. This CDR3 is CATQGIHEQYF. The CDR3 DNA sequence: TGTGCCACCCAGGGGATCCACGAGCAGTACTTC.

This clone was seen a handful of times. The V and J genes are TRBV30 and TRBJ1-2; the D is unclear. The germline V gene encodes CDR1 GTSNPN and CDR2 SVGIG (reference sequence). The CDR3 has 14 amino acids. The V gene lost 0 bases and the J gene lost 3 bases, with 11 bases spanning the gap. The CDR3 nucleotides are TGTGCCTGGAGTGTACGGCGGGATGACTATGGCTACACCTTC. Its protein product is CAWSVRRDDYGYTF.

The V gene is TRBV7-9, the J gene TRBJ2-1; 8 bases are a match to TRBD2. CDR3 length: 14 amino acids. Germline V lookup: CDR1 SEHNR, CDR2 FQNEAQ (reference sequence). Trimming cost V 1 base and J 8 bases; bases outside gene matches: 4. CDR3 bases: TGTGCCAGCAGCTTAGAGGGACTAGACCATGAGCAGTTCTTC. Translated: CASSLEGLDHEQFF.

This clone was observed a handful of times. A clone one base away is much larger, so this may be a read error. The chain uses TRBV19 and TRBJ2-4; TRBD2 aligns across 8 bases. The germline gives CDR1 LNHDA, CDR2 SQIVND (reference sequence). The ends lost 9 bases at V and 1 base at J; junction bases unmatched: 5. This CDR3 region has 14 residues. The CDR3 protein is CASTGGTAKNIQYF. As DNA, the CDR3 is TGTGCCAGCACGGGGGGGACGGCCAAAAACATTCAGTACTTC.

This clone was observed a few times. This sequence joins TRBV2 and TRBJ1-6; 9 nucleotides match TRBD1. In germline, CDR1 is SNHLY, CDR2 FYNNEI. This CDR3 has 12 residues. Trimming removed 9 bases from V and 9 bases from J; junction bases left unmatched: 3. The CDR3 nucleotides read TGTGCCAGTGGGACAGGGTCTTCACCCCTCCACTTT. It encodes CASGTGSSPLHF.

This clone has only a few counts. One end of the junction fails to match germline, which may point to a read error. The chain combines TRBV6-5 with TRBJ1-6, with 7 nucleotides matching TRBD1. Looked up from germline, CDR1 is MNHEY and CDR2 is SVGAGI. The length of the CDR3 is 16 residues. DNA of the CDR3: TGTGTCAGCAGTTATGCTCCGGGACAGCGGGCTTCACCCCTCCACTTT. Its protein product is CVSSYAPGQRASPLHF.

This clone was seen only a few times. The genes are TRBV6-1 and TRBJ1-5; no clear D. In germline, CDR1 is MNHNS, CDR2 SASEGT. The CDR3 runs 14 residues. The V gene lost 1 base and the J gene lost 4 bases, with 8 bases spanning the gap. Here the CDR3 DNA reads TGTGCCAGCAGTGAAGTGGGTCAAAATCAGCCCCAGCATTTT. Its translation: CASSEVGQNQPQHF.

This clone was seen more than once but under ten times. The chain couples TRBV13 to TRBJ2-7, with 7 bases fitting TRBD1. Trimming took 1 base from V and 7 from J; bases not matched to a gene: 10. Germline assignment: CDR1 PRHDT and CDR2 FYEKMQ (reference sequence). The CDR3 extends over 15 amino acids. CDR3 bases: TGTGCCAGCAGCTTAGACCCCACAGGGGTCAAGGAGCAGTACTTC. It codes for CASSLDPTGVKEQYF.

V and J are TRBV20-1 and TRBJ2-3, with 8 bases identical to TRBD2. Per germline, CDR1 DFQATT and CDR2 SNEGSKA (reference sequence). The CDR3 is made up of 15 amino acids. With 1 base clipped from V and 2 bases from J, the junction kept 5 bases outside the gene matches. CDR3: CSARGGAGATDTQYF. CDR3 nucleotide sequence: TGCAGTGCTAGAGGGGGAGCGGGGGCCACAGATACGCAGTATTTT.

This clone was seen repeatedly, ten times or more. The J gene is TRBJ2-7, the V gene TRBV3-1; tentatively, D is TRBD1 (7 bases). Germline V gives CDR1 LGHDT, CDR2 YNNKEL (reference sequence). V was shortened by 5 bases and J by 3 bases, with 14 bases between the two germline ends. The CDR3 is 14 amino acids. Here the CDR3 DNA reads TGTGCCAGCAGCAGACGGGGGACAGTCTACGAGCAGTACTTC. It is translated as CASSRRGTVYEQYF.

For this clone: A much larger clone sits a single nucleotide away, making a read error possible. CDR3 bases: TGTGCCAGCAACATGGTGGAAACCATATATTTT. Translating gives CASNMVETIYF. The chain carries TRBV12-3 or TRBV12-4 and TRBJ1-3, with D uncertain. V dropped 7 bases and J dropped 10 bases, with 11 bases sitting between them. This CDR3 spans 11 amino acids.

A note on this clone: This may arise from a read error, as a much more abundant clone is one base away. The genes are TRBV5-1 and TRBJ1-1; D is ambiguous. The CDR3 spans 12 residues. Looked up from germline, CDR1 is SGHRS and CDR2 is YFSETQ. Between the trimmed V and J ends, which lost 1 base and 5 bases, there was a span of 6 bases. The CDR3 loop is CASSLLVTEAFF. The CDR3 region has the DNA TGCGCCAGCAGCTTGTTGGTTACTGAAGCTTTCTTT.

In its sample, this clone was seen many times. The chain joins TRBV19 to TRBJ2-3; TRBD1 or TRBD2 may be the D gene (5 bases each). Deletions cut 9 bases from V and 8 bases from J, with 18 bases between. The CDR3 contains 13 residues. Germline loops: CDR1 LNHDA, CDR2 SQIVND (reference sequence). CDR3 DNA: TGTGCCAGCAACGCCCGGGGCTCCCCTACGCAGTATTTT. Amino acid sequence: CASNARGSPTQYF.

This clone has ten or more counts. J is TRBJ2-7 and V is TRBV6-1; 9 bases agree with TRBD1. Losses at the gene ends were 5 bases for V and 5 bases for J; bases not matched to a gene: 4. Germline V CDR1 and CDR2: MNHNS, SASEGT. The CDR3 loop spans 13 amino acids. The CDR3 loop is CASSLDRGDEQYF. Written as DNA, the CDR3 is TGTGCCAGCAGTTTGGACAGGGGAGACGAGCAGTACTTC.

Comments on this clone: A much larger clone sits a single nucleotide away, making a read error possible. The chain couples TRBV19 to TRBJ2-3, with D possibly being TRBD2 (5 bases). From germline, CDR1 is LNHDA and CDR2 SQIVND (reference sequence). Trimming removed 1 base at V and 4 bases at J, with 12 bases between. The CDR3 covers 15 residues. Written as DNA, the CDR3 is TGTGCCAGTAGTATAGCGGCTATCGGGGCAGATACGCAGTATTTT. It specifies CASSIAAIGADTQYF.

Comments on this clone: Being one base from a much bigger clone, this may be a read error. The chain's CDR3 is CASHPGTENKEPQHF. Here the CDR3 DNA reads TGTGCCAGCCACCCCGGGACGGAGAATAAGGAGCCCCAGCATTTT. V usage is TRBV2 and J usage is TRBJ1-5, with D perhaps matching TRBD1 (5 bases). Trimming took off 8 bases at V and 8 bases at J, with 22 bases between the two ends. The CDR3 contains 15 residues. CDR1 is SNHLY, CDR2 FYNNEI, per germline.

This clone was observed many times. This same CDR3 is encoded by further DNA sequences in the sample. This chain connects TRBV6-4 to TRBJ2-3, with D possibly TRBD2 on 7 matching bases. CDR1 is MRHNA, CDR2 SNTAGT, per germline. V was cut by 3 bases and J by 3 bases, with 10 bases left in between. The CDR3 length is 14 residues. CDR3 coding DNA: TGTGCCAGCAGTGAAAAGGGGGGGACAGATACGCAGTATTTT. Its translation: CASSEKGGTDTQYF.

This clone was counted ten times or more. V gene TRBV7-3 combines with J gene TRBJ2-1; D perhaps matches TRBD2 (6 bases). CDR1 is SGHTA and CDR2 is FQGTGA in the germline V gene. V lost 4 bases and J lost 0, with 10 bases in between. The CDR3 covers 15 residues. CDR3 region: CASSSSGLSYNEQFF. The CDR3 coding sequence is TGTGCCAGCAGCTCCAGCGGGCTCTCCTACAATGAGCAGTTCTTC.

There are many counts of this clone. The chain is built from TRBV6-1 and TRBJ2-7; TRBD2 matches at 11 bases. This CDR3 spans 14 amino acids. CDR1 and CDR2 (germline): MNHNS, SASEGT. With V trimmed by 8 bases and J by 4 bases, 7 bases remained unmatched. CDR3 sequence reads: CASAPTSGVYEQYF. As DNA, the CDR3 is TGTGCCAGCGCCCCGACTAGCGGGGTTTACGAGCAGTACTTC.

The sample holds many counts of this clone. V usage is TRBV7-9 and J usage is TRBJ1-5; D call uncertain. CDR3 length equals 13 residues. The ends were cut back, 3 bases at V and 6 bases at J, with 9 bases in the middle. Germline assignment: CDR1 SEHNR and CDR2 FQNEAQ (reference sequence). The chain's CDR3 is CASSFRESQPQHF. CDR3 nucleotides: TGTGCCAGCAGCTTCCGGGAGAGTCAGCCCCAGCATTTT.

The chain uses TRBV6-2 or TRBV6-3 and TRBJ1-6, with TRBD1 matching over 7 bases. This CDR3 contains 21 residues. From germline, CDR1 is MNHEY and CDR2 SVGEGT. The junction had 14 bases not matched to a gene; V was cut back by 0 bases and J by 0 bases. Here the CDR3 reads CASSYSITPTGPSSYNSPLHF. Written as DNA, the CDR3 is TGTGCCAGCAGTTACTCGATAACCCCGACAGGGCCAAGCTCCTATAATTCACCCCTCCACTTT.

A note on this clone: A much larger clone lies a single base off, so this may be a read error. The rearrangement links TRBV7-9 to TRBJ1-1; D not resolved. V lost 1 base, J lost 1 base, and 10 bases lay in between. The V gene's germline CDR1 is SEHNR and CDR2 FQNEAQ (reference sequence). The CDR3 is 15 residues long. CDR3 bases: TGTGCCAGCAGCTTAGAGCCAAGGAGGAACACTGAAGCTTTCTTT. It specifies CASSLEPRRNTEAFF.

This clone was observed many times. The rearrangement uses TRBV28 and TRBJ1-2, with D uncertain. From germline, CDR1 is MDHEN and CDR2 SYDVKM. The CDR3 consists of 15 residues. The germline V and J ends were trimmed by 6 bases and 4 bases, with 18 bases remaining between them. The DNA of the CDR3 is TGTGCCAGCAGATACTCGGGGAGGCTTACCTATGGCTACACCTTC. Its protein product is CASRYSGRLTYGYTF.

This clone was recorded many times. The V and J genes are TRBV6-6 and TRBJ1-1; 7 bases match TRBD1. Germline lookup yields CDR1 MNHNY and CDR2 SVGAGI (reference sequence). This CDR3 contains 14 residues. Trimming at V came to 0 bases and at J to 7 bases, leaving 5 bases not matched to a gene. CDR3 DNA sequence: TGTGCCAGCAGTTACTCAGGGGGCAGGGGTGAAGCTTTCTTT. It codes for CASSYSGGRGEAFF.

The V call is TRBV7-2, the J call TRBJ2-2, with 9 bases identical to TRBD2. From germline, CDR1 is SGHTA and CDR2 FQGNSA. The CDR3 spans 15 residues. The trim removed 6 bases at V and 10 bases at J, leaving 12 bases unmatched. The CDR3 here is CASRTGTSKRMELFF. CDR3 in DNA: TGTGCCAGCAGAACCGGGACTAGCAAGCGAATGGAGCTGTTTTTT.